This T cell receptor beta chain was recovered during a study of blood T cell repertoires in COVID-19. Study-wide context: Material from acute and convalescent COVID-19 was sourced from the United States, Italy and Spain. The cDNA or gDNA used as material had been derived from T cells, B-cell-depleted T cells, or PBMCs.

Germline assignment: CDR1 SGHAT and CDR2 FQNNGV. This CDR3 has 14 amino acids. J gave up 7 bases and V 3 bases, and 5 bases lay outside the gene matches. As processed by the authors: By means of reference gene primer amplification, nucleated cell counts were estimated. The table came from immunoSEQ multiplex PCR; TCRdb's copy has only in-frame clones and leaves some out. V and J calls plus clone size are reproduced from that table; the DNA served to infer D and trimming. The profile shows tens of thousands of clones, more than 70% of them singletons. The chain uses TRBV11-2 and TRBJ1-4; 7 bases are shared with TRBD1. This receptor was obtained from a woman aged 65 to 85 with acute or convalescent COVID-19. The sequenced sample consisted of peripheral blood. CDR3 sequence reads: CASSLNGQAEKLFF. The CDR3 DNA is TGTGCCAGCAGCTTGAACGGACAGGCTGAAAAACTGTTTTTT.